The rows below give T cell receptor beta chains drawn from one sample of a study of shared clonotypes between healthy human individuals. The data were produced by immunoSEQ multiplex PCR, yet TCRdb's version contains in-frame clones alone and is incomplete. The sample shows approximately 2,200,000 clones, about 93% of them seen only once. Sequencing was done on a sample of naive CD8+ T cells from PBMCs. The source of these receptors is a man between 18 and 35 years old in good health. Some clones in this sample may be carry-over from other donors' samples. Each CDR3 is given with its conserved first and last residue. A D gene is named only where the DNA matches it firmly. Rows may omit the clone size; those that give it use once, few, many or a size class.

j_gene: TRBJ2-2; d_gene: .; v_gene: TRBV11-2; abundance: once; CDR3nt: TGTGCCAGCAGCTTTACCAGATTTAACACCGGGGAGCTGTTTTTT; CDR3aa: CASSFTRFNTGELFF
j_gene: TRBJ2-7; d_gene: TRBD1; v_gene: TRBV19; abundance: .; CDR3nt: TGTGCCAGTAGCCCGACAGGGGGCTTGGACGAGCAGTACTTC; CDR3aa: CASSPTGGLDEQYF
j_gene: TRBJ2-3; d_gene: TRBD1; v_gene: TRBV10-3; abundance: .; CDR3nt: TGTGCCATCAGCGACAGGGAGAGTGGCACAGATACGCAGTATTTT; CDR3aa: CAISDRESGTDTQYF
j_gene: TRBJ1-1; d_gene: .; v_gene: TRBV6-5; abundance: .; CDR3nt: TGTGCCAGCACGCGGGGGGCGAAGAACACTGAAGCTTTCTTT; CDR3aa: CASTRGAKNTEAFF
j_gene: TRBJ2-7; d_gene: .; v_gene: TRBV6-1; abundance: .; CDR3nt: TGTGCCAGCAGTATCCCCTACGAGCAGTACTTC; CDR3aa: CASSIPYEQYF
j_gene: TRBJ2-7; d_gene: .; v_gene: TRBV21-1; abundance: .; CDR3nt: TGTGCCAGCAGCAAAGCCGGACTAGGGGAATTCAACTACGAGCAGTACTTC; CDR3aa: CASSKAGLGEFNYEQYF
j_gene: TRBJ2-3; d_gene: TRBD1; v_gene: TRBV5-6; abundance: .; CDR3nt: TGTGCCAGCAGCAGCCGGGACAGGGGGATTACAGATACGCAGTATTTT; CDR3aa: CASSSRDRGITDTQYF
j_gene: TRBJ2-1; d_gene: .; v_gene: TRBV10-1; abundance: .; CDR3nt: TGCGCCAGCAGTGAGTCGACCCTGGGGGGTGAGCAGTTCTTC; CDR3aa: CASSESTLGGEQFF
j_gene: TRBJ1-1; d_gene: .; v_gene: TRBV11-2; abundance: .; CDR3nt: TGTGCCAGCAGCATGACAGTTCGGGACACTGAAGCTTTCTTT; CDR3aa: CASSMTVRDTEAFF
j_gene: TRBJ2-7; d_gene: .; v_gene: TRBV27; abundance: .; CDR3nt: TGTGCCAGCAGTTTGTCCAGGCCCACCTACCGGGACGGCTCCTACGAGCAGTACTTC; CDR3aa: CASSLSRPTYRDGSYEQYF
j_gene: TRBJ2-7; d_gene: .; v_gene: TRBV11-3; abundance: .; CDR3nt: TGTGCCAGCAGCTTACGGGCCGATACCTACGAGCAGTACTTC; CDR3aa: CASSLRADTYEQYF
j_gene: TRBJ2-5; d_gene: .; v_gene: TRBV6-1; abundance: .; CDR3nt: TGTGCCAGCAGTGACACTAGGGTGGGGTGGGGGACCCAGTACTTC; CDR3aa: CASSDTRVGWGTQYF
j_gene: TRBJ2-1; d_gene: TRBD2; v_gene: TRBV11-3; abundance: .; CDR3nt: TGTGCCAGCAGCAAGCTAGCGGGAGAAGGGGGTTACAATGAGCAGTTCTTC; CDR3aa: CASSKLAGEGGYNEQFF
j_gene: TRBJ2-7; d_gene: TRBD2; v_gene: TRBV9; abundance: .; CDR3nt: TGTGCCAGCAGCACGGGACTAGCGGGGTCCTACGAGCAGTACTTC; CDR3aa: CASSTGLAGSYEQYF
j_gene: TRBJ2-2; d_gene: TRBD2; v_gene: TRBV7-3; abundance: .; CDR3nt: TGTGCCAGCAGCTACAAAGCGGGACTGGTTGCGAACACCGGGGAGCTGTTTTTT; CDR3aa: CASSYKAGLVANTGELFF
j_gene: TRBJ2-2; d_gene: .; v_gene: TRBV6-4; abundance: .; CDR3nt: TGTGCCAGCAGTGATACGATTGGCGGGGAGCTGTTTTTT; CDR3aa: CASSDTIGGELFF
j_gene: TRBJ1-2; d_gene: .; v_gene: TRBV28; abundance: .; CDR3nt: TGTGCCACCAGTGTACAGGGAGACTACTATGGCTACACCTTC; CDR3aa: CATSVQGDYYGYTF
j_gene: TRBJ1-2; d_gene: TRBD1; v_gene: TRBV7-9; abundance: .; CDR3nt: TGTGCCAGCCCCGTTTTGGACAGGGCGCACTATGGCTACACCTTC; CDR3aa: CASPVLDRAHYGYTF
j_gene: TRBJ2-1; d_gene: .; v_gene: TRBV29-1; abundance: .; CDR3nt: TGCAGCGTTGTGAGGGCGGGCTACAATGAGCAGTTCTTC; CDR3aa: CSVVRAGYNEQFF
j_gene: TRBJ2-7; d_gene: TRBD2; v_gene: TRBV4-1; abundance: .; CDR3nt: TGCGCCAGCTCCACCTACGCGGGGCGGGAGACGACGGGACGCTACGAGCAGTACTTC; CDR3aa: CASSTYAGRETTGRYEQYF
j_gene: TRBJ2-7; d_gene: .; v_gene: TRBV20-1; abundance: .; CDR3nt: TGCAGTGCTCCTCTTGTTCGAGAGCAGTACTTC; CDR3aa: CSAPLVREQYF
j_gene: TRBJ2-3; d_gene: .; v_gene: TRBV7-9; abundance: .; CDR3nt: TGTGCCAGCAGCTTACGAGGGACTGCCACAGATACGCAGTATTTT; CDR3aa: CASSLRGTATDTQYF
j_gene: TRBJ2-1; d_gene: .; v_gene: TRBV6-5; abundance: .; CDR3nt: TGTGCCAGCAGAACAAGACGGCTCCGGGGATTCTTC; CDR3aa: CASRTRRLRGFF
j_gene: TRBJ1-5; d_gene: .; v_gene: TRBV4-1; abundance: .; CDR3nt: TGCGCCAGCAGCCCCCGACTCCCGGACGATCAGCCCCAGCATTTT; CDR3aa: CASSPRLPDDQPQHF
j_gene: TRBJ1-1; d_gene: .; v_gene: TRBV5-4; abundance: .; CDR3nt: TGTGCCAGCAGCTTGGGTGCGCTGGGCACTGAAGCTTTCTTT; CDR3aa: CASSLGALGTEAFF
j_gene: TRBJ1-5; d_gene: TRBD1; v_gene: TRBV6-5; abundance: few; CDR3nt: TGTGCCAGCAGTTACTCGAAGGGACAGGACCAGCATTTT; CDR3aa: CASSYSKGQDQHF
j_gene: TRBJ2-5; d_gene: .; v_gene: TRBV27; abundance: .; CDR3nt: TGTGCCAGCAGTTTACTCACAGGAGGAGAGACCCAGTACTTC; CDR3aa: CASSLLTGGETQYF
j_gene: TRBJ2-7; d_gene: TRBD1; v_gene: TRBV5-4; abundance: .; CDR3nt: TGTGCCAGCAGCACAAGACAGGGAACAACCTACGAGCAGTACTTC; CDR3aa: CASSTRQGTTYEQYF
j_gene: TRBJ1-1; d_gene: .; v_gene: TRBV10-3; abundance: .; CDR3nt: TGTGCCATCAGCACGACAGGGAACACTGAAGCTTTCTTT; CDR3aa: CAISTTGNTEAFF
j_gene: TRBJ2-7; d_gene: .; v_gene: TRBV5-8; abundance: .; CDR3nt: TGTGCCAGCAGCTTGTCGAATCGAGCAGGCCAAAGCGAGCAGTACTTC; CDR3aa: CASSLSNRAGQSEQYF
j_gene: TRBJ2-7; d_gene: .; v_gene: TRBV2; abundance: .; CDR3nt: TGTGCCAGCAGTGAGGGGGGCCCCTCTCTCTACGAGCAGTACTTC; CDR3aa: CASSEGGPSLYEQYF
j_gene: TRBJ1-2; d_gene: .; v_gene: TRBV19; abundance: few; CDR3nt: TGTGCCACTGCCCCGGGTTTACTATATGGCTACACCTTC; CDR3aa: CATAPGLLYGYTF
j_gene: TRBJ2-1; d_gene: .; v_gene: TRBV7-7; abundance: .; CDR3nt: TGTGCCAGCAGCTTCTCTAGGACCCATGAGCAGTTCTTC; CDR3aa: CASSFSRTHEQFF
j_gene: TRBJ1-3; d_gene: .; v_gene: TRBV7-2; abundance: .; CDR3nt: TGTGCCAGCAGCTCGGACTATGGCAGGATGTTAGGAAACACCATATATTTT; CDR3aa: CASSSDYGRMLGNTIYF
j_gene: TRBJ2-7; d_gene: TRBD2; v_gene: TRBV28; abundance: .; CDR3nt: TGTGCCAGCAGTCGGGGACTAGCGAAGTACGAGCAGTACTTC; CDR3aa: CASSRGLAKYEQYF
j_gene: TRBJ2-1; d_gene: .; v_gene: TRBV29-1; abundance: once; CDR3nt: TGCAGCGTTGTTGGACTCAGCTCCTACAATGAGCAGTTCTTC; CDR3aa: CSVVGLSSYNEQFF
j_gene: TRBJ2-2; d_gene: TRBD2; v_gene: TRBV28; abundance: .; CDR3nt: TGTGCCAGCAGGTTCTTTGGGCTAGCGGGGAAGAACACCGGGGAGCTGTTTTTT; CDR3aa: CASRFFGLAGKNTGELFF
j_gene: TRBJ1-2; d_gene: TRBD1; v_gene: TRBV9; abundance: .; CDR3nt: TGTGCCAGCAGCAAGGACAGGGGCCCCTATGGCTACACCTTC; CDR3aa: CASSKDRGPYGYTF
j_gene: TRBJ2-2; d_gene: .; v_gene: TRBV6-5; abundance: .; CDR3nt: TGTGCCAGCAGTTCGGACAACACGAACACCGGGGAGCTGTTTTTT; CDR3aa: CASSSDNTNTGELFF
j_gene: TRBJ1-2; d_gene: TRBD1; v_gene: TRBV11-2; abundance: .; CDR3nt: TGTGCCAGCAGCTTAATCCGGGACAGGGGTGCCTATGGCTACACCTTC; CDR3aa: CASSLIRDRGAYGYTF
j_gene: TRBJ2-1; d_gene: TRBD2; v_gene: TRBV11-3; abundance: .; CDR3nt: TGTGCCAGCAGCTTTAGCGGGAGGAACTCCTACAATGAGCAGTTCTTC; CDR3aa: CASSFSGRNSYNEQFF
j_gene: TRBJ2-4; d_gene: TRBD1; v_gene: TRBV4-1; abundance: .; CDR3nt: TGCGCCAGCAGCCAGGACCGGGACAGGGAGAACATTCAGTACTTC; CDR3aa: CASSQDRDRENIQYF